This T cell receptor (beta chain) was recovered during a study of early T cells in non-severe SARS-CoV-2 infection. Study background: Unpaired chains resulted from sequencing bulk RNA of unsorted whole blood.

Unique molecular identifiers (one per individual cDNA molecule) were attached. Via MiXCR, TCRdb re-called the 5' RACE reads, giving one row per CDR3 protein. The sample includes about 83,000 distinct CDR3 sequences, 9% to 15% of them seen just once. Deletions cut 5 bases from V and 4 bases from J, with 11 bases between. The CDR3 has 12 amino acids. Per germline, CDR1 SQVTM and CDR2 ANQGSEA. In this sample, this clonotype turned up a few times. Its specificity is unknown. General observations from the study: VDJdb matching favored anti-spike CD8 responses, missing private and CD4 specificities.

The V call is TRBV29-1, the J call TRBJ1-2; no reliable D call. The sequence was obtained from an adult who was a healthcare worker with PCR-confirmed SARS-CoV-2 infection or an uninfected control (not recorded which). Sequencing input: whole blood. The CDR3 loop is CSVSRAFYGYTF. For the CDR3, the DNA is TGCAGCGTTTCAAGGGCCTTCTATGGCTACACCTTC. Variable domain in full (rest from reference TRBV29-1 and TRBJ1-2): SAVISQKPSRDICQRGTSLTIQCQVDSQVTMMFWYRQQPGQSLTLIATANQGSEATYESGFVIDKFPISRPNLTFSTLTVSNMSPEDSSIYLCSVSRAFYGYTFGSGTRLTVV.